This T cell receptor (beta chain) was identified during a study of blood T cell repertoires in COVID-19. V was trimmed by 2 bases and J by 13 bases, leaving 18 bases between them. The CDR3 runs 15 residues. This clone was detected a few times. Per the original methods: From reference gene primer amplification, estimates of nucleated cell counts were derived. TCRdb keeps only in-frame clones here, not all; method: immunoSEQ multiplex PCR. That table supplies the V and J calls and clone size; D and trimming were determined from the DNA. The sample records around 300,000 clones, approximately 80% being singletons.

Sequencing was done on a sample of peripheral blood. The gene calls are TRBV23-1 and TRBJ1-6; the D is unclear. Being an ORF, TRBV23-1 has a function that is uncertain. This TCR was recovered from a woman aged 50 to 65 with active or convalescent COVID-19. CDR3 amino acids: CASSQKALGVVPLHF. The CDR3, as DNA: TGCGCCAGCAGTCAAAAGGCGCTCGGAGTCGTTCCCCTCCACTTT.